These T cell receptor beta chains were read from a single sample in a study of T-cell memory formation after mild COVID-19. Each CDR3 protein gets one entry after TCRdb re-called the 5' RACE reads with MiXCR. The sample lists some 97,000 distinct CDR3 sequences; more than 9.5% were seen once. The sequenced sample consisted of PBMCs or a T cell subset sorted from them (not recorded which). The receptors stem from a man between 18 and 35 years old who had mild COVID-19 (a few samples of this study predate the infection). Cell type and time point are not known. The CDR3 runs from the conserved cysteine through the conserved F or W.

j_call | cdr3_length | v_call | cdr3_aa
TRBJ1-6 | 16 | TRBV5-1 | CASSLEPGLYQSPLHF
TRBJ2-1 | 14 | TRBV12-3/TRBV12-4 | CASRLGASVGEQFF
TRBJ1-6 | 15 | TRBV6-5 | CASRLDSFYNSPLHF
TRBJ1-1 | 17 | TRBV4-1 | CASSKRHRAGVNTEAFF
TRBJ1-1 | 12 | TRBV6-6 | CASSLGITEAFF
TRBJ2-7 | 15 | TRBV4-1 | CASSSEPRSSYEQYF
TRBJ2-2 | 14 | TRBV4-1 | CASSQQENTGELFF
TRBJ2-6 | 18 | TRBV27 | CASRSTSSWRSGANVLTF
TRBJ2-1 | 16 | TRBV12-3/TRBV12-4 | CASSATGYISYNEQFF
TRBJ2-7 | 14 | TRBV7-9 | CASSLRDRGYEQYF
TRBJ2-1 | 14 | TRBV7-8 | CASSLGRSSDEQFF
TRBJ2-3 | 14 | TRBV19 | CASSIDRVGDTQYF
TRBJ1-1 | 13 | TRBV5-1 | CASSAGQTNEAFF
TRBJ2-7 | 15 | TRBV19 | CASSIGGQNSYEQYF
TRBJ2-3 | 12 | TRBV7-9 | CASGYREDTQYF
TRBJ2-7 | 17 | TRBV15 | CATSRDRAEAPRYEQYF
TRBJ2-5 | 16 | TRBV4-3 | CASSRQGLATGGTQYF
TRBJ2-7 | 16 | TRBV4-3 | CASSAERDREGYEQYF
NA | 13 | TRBV4-3 | CASSQAGRDIQFF
TRBJ1-5 | 14 | TRBV4-3 | CASSLTTGNQPQHF
TRBJ2-3 | 15 | TRBV11-3 | CASSIGGVSTDTQYF
TRBJ2-6 | 19 | TRBV12-3/TRBV12-4 | CASSGSRDREVPGANVLTF
TRBJ1-2 | 16 | TRBV6-5 | CASSYLLWTQNYGYTF
TRBJ2-3 | 16 | TRBV6-5 | CATLPSRESPPDTQYF
TRBJ2-3 | 17 | TRBV5-1 | CASSLAGGAKITDTQYF
TRBJ2-7 | 14 | TRBV27 | CASCPGVTGGEQYF
TRBJ1-4 | 14 | TRBV4-1 | CASSPRRANEKLFF
TRBJ2-1 | 12 | TRBV4-1 | CASSQSKDEQFF
TRBJ1-1 | 15 | TRBV5-1 | CASSLLNRWNTEAFF
TRBJ2-2 | 15 | TRBV7-3 | CASSSSGLVGGELFF
TRBJ2-5 | 16 | TRBV6-6 | CASTQRAGGFQETQYF
TRBJ2-3 | 16 | TRBV27 | CASPISGLAVTDTQYF
TRBJ2-2 | 14 | TRBV30 | CAWSPSRVSGELFF